What follows describes a single TCR beta chain. This sample stems from a study of blood T cell repertoires in COVID-19. TCRdb's copy holds only in-frame clones and misses some; the assay was immunoSEQ multiplex PCR. The sample yields around 270,000 clones, around 90% seen once. The CDR3 runs 12 residues. Trimming removed 2 bases at V and 6 bases at J, with 8 bases between. CDR1 is KGHSH, CDR2 LQKENI, per germline. Sequenced material: peripheral blood. The gene calls are TRBV18 and TRBJ2-7; D perhaps matches TRBD1 (5 bases). The receptor comes from a person under 35 with COVID-19, enrolled during active disease. CDR3 DNA: TGTGCCAGCTCACCAAGTAGGGGCGAGCAGTACTTC. It codes for CASSPSRGEQYF.